This TCR beta chain was identified in a study of blood T cell repertoires in COVID-19. TCRdb keeps only in-frame clones here, not all; method: immunoSEQ multiplex PCR. The data contain under 200,000 clones, around 79% of them singletons. This CDR3 spans 15 amino acids. Germline V gene lookup returns CDR1 LGHDT and CDR2 YNNKEL (reference sequence). V was clipped by 3 bases and J by 5 bases; unmatched bases: 9. The chain has TRBV3-1 (or the pseudogene TRBV3-2) and TRBJ2-7, with TRBD1 matching over 8 bases. Sequences were obtained from peripheral blood. This sequence was found in a woman in her forties with COVID-19, enrolled during active disease. CDR3 residues: CASSQQRTGQDEQYF. DNA for the CDR3: TGTGCCAGCAGCCAGCAACGGACAGGGCAGGACGAGCAGTACTTC.